This TCR beta chain was profiled in a study of shared clonotypes between healthy human individuals. Authors' analysis steps: ImmunoSEQ junction-only sequences lacked quality scores, so their filtering differed. Method: immunoSEQ multiplex PCR; TCRdb's copy keeps in-frame clones and lacks some. The V and J calls and clone size are taken from that table; D and trimming were inferred from the DNA. Of about 92,000 clones in the sample, approximately 63% were seen once. This clone has more than one count but fewer than ten. The germline gene is not matched at one end of the junction; a read error may be the cause. The receptor was derived from a young man in good health. The sample was memory CD8+ T cells sorted from blood. As to subset: CD45RO+ cells pooled with CCR7-negative TemRA cells.

The CDR3 loop reads CASSEVGLNNEQFF. CDR3 in DNA: TGTGCTAGCAGCGAAGTGGGACTAAACAATGAGCAGTTCTTC. This chain joins TRBV7-7 and TRBJ2-1; 7 bases map to TRBD2. The CDR3 loop spans 14 amino acids. CDR1 is SSHAT, CDR2 FNYEAQ, per germline (reference sequence).